This entry is about one T cell receptor beta chain. This record belongs to a study of blood T cell repertoires in COVID-19. Sequencing was performed with immunoSEQ multiplex PCR; in TCRdb, only in-frame clones are kept and a portion is missing. The sample contains over 85,000 clones, 65% to 90% of which appear only once. The CDR3 runs to 14 residues. In germline, CDR1 is SGHAT, CDR2 FQNNGV. V shed 3 bases and J shed 0 bases, with 8 bases lying between them. The sequence came from a woman aged 80 or older with acute or convalescent COVID-19. Sequencing was carried out using peripheral blood. The V and J genes are TRBV11-2 and TRBJ1-2; D is unclear. CDR3 bases: TGTGCCAGCAGCTTCAGGAAAGCTAACTATGGCTACACCTTC. Translating gives CASSFRKANYGYTF.